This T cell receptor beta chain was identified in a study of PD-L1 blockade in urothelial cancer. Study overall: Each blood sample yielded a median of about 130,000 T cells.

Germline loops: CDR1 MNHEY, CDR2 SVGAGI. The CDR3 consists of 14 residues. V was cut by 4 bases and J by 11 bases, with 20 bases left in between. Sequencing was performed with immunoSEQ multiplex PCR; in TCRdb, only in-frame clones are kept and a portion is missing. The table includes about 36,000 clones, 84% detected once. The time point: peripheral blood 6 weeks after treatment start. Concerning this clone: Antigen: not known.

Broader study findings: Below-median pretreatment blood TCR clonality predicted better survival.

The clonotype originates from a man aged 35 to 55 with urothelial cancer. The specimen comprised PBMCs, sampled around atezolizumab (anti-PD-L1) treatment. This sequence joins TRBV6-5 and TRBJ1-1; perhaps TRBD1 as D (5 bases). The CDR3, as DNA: TGTGCCAGCAGTTGGGGCCCTGCGCGCGTGGGTGCTTTCTTT. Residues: CASSWGPARVGAFF.